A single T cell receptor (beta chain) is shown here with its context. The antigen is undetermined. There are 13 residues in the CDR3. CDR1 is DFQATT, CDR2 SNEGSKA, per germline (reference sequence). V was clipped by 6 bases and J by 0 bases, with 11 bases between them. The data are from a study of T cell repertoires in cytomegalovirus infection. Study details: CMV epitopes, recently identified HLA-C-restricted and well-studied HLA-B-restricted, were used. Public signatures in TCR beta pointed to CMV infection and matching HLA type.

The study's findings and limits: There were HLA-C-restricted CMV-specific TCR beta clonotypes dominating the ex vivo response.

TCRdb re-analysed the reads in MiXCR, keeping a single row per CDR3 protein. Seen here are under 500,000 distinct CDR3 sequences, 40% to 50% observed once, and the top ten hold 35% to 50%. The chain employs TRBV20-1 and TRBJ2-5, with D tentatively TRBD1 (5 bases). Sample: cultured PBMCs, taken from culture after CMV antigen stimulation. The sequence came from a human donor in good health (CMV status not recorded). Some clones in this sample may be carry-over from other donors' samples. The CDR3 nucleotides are TGCAGTGCCCCCTGGGGCGACCAAGAGACCCAGTACTTC. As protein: CSAPWGDQETQYF.